The following is a T cell receptor beta chain sequence with its context. The CDR3 spans 16 residues. Trimming removed 2 bases at V and 4 bases at J, with 15 bases between. CDR1 MGHRA and CDR2 YSYEKL come from the germline V gene. The entry originates in a study of blood T cell repertoires in COVID-19. Study summary: Samples taken during acute and convalescent COVID-19 were collected in the United States, Italy and Spain.

Profiling relied on immunoSEQ multiplex PCR, and the TCRdb table lists in-frame clones only, not all of them. The profile shows 300,000 to 500,000 clones, 70% to 90% of them singletons. Ages ranged from 18 to 89 years, with residence in about 24 US areas. This receptor was identified in a woman between 40 and 55 years old with acute COVID-19. The sample comprised PBMCs or T cells enriched from blood (not recorded which). The V gene is TRBV4-1, the J gene TRBJ1-3; D is perhaps TRBD1 (5 bases). CDR3 nucleotides: TGCGCCAGCAGCCAACTGCGGGGGGAGTCGGGAAACACCATATATTTT. Its translation: CASSQLRGESGNTIYF.